Presented here are 9 T cell receptor beta chains from one specimen sequenced in a study of Graves' ophthalmopathy and Graves' hyperthyroidism. As the template, RNA transcripts were used to amplify TCR beta CDR3 regions. Amplification began with first-round RT-PCR using HTBI primers, then second-round multiplex PCR was performed. TCRdb re-called the multiplex PCR reads through MiXCR, storing one row per CDR3 protein. The table lists hundreds of thousands of distinct CDR3 sequences, over 20% of them singletons. The sequenced material came from peripheral blood. The source is a woman between 18 and 30 years old with stable Graves' hyperthyroidism.

This clonotype was seen many times. The chain carries TRBV29-1 and TRBJ2-7; 10 nucleotides match TRBD1. Trimming at V came to 5 bases and at J to 3 bases, leaving 4 bases not matched to a gene. Per germline, CDR1 SQVTM and CDR2 ANQGSEA. The CDR3 runs 13 residues. CDR3 coding DNA: TGCAGCGTTAATGGACAGGGGGGCTACGAGCAGTACTTC. Translating gives CSVNGQGGYEQYF.

The chain employs TRBV18 and TRBJ2-5; D call uncertain. The V and J ends lost 5 bases and 2 bases respectively, with 9 bases between them. The CDR3 consists of 13 residues. CDR1 and CDR2 (germline): KGHSH, LQKENI. CDR3 DNA: TGTGCCAGCTCAGCAACTCCTCAAGAGACCCAGTACTTC. It is translated as CASSATPQETQYF.

The chain is built from TRBV2 and TRBJ2-7; D perhaps matches TRBD1 (6 bases). Trimming took 0 bases from V and 3 from J, leaving 12 bases between them. This CDR3 is built from 15 residues. CDR1 and CDR2 (germline): SNHLY, FYNNEI. CDR3 in amino acids: CASSEASGVLYEQYF. CDR3 in DNA: TGTGCCAGCAGTGAAGCGTCAGGGGTTCTCTACGAGCAGTACTTC.

This clonotype showed up many times. The chain couples TRBV19 to TRBJ2-4; possibly TRBD1 or TRBD2 for D (5 bases each). V lost 6 bases, J lost 6 bases, and 18 bases lay in between. This CDR3 is built from 15 residues. Germline loops: CDR1 LNHDA, CDR2 SQIVND (reference sequence). DNA for the CDR3: TGTGCCAGTAGGCAGAGGGGCGACACCCTAAACATTCAGTACTTC. It codes for CASRQRGDTLNIQYF.

The chain has TRBV12-3 or TRBV12-4 and TRBJ1-2; a weak D match, TRBD1 (6 bases). V dropped 5 bases and J dropped 7 bases, with 20 bases sitting between them. The CDR3 has 15 residues. The CDR3 reads CASSRGTGNSGGYTF. The DNA for the CDR3 is TGTGCCAGCAGTCGGGGTACAGGGAATTCCGGTGGCTACACCTTC.

This clonotype was seen many times. The V call is TRBV12-3 or TRBV12-4, the J call TRBJ1-2; D is possibly TRBD1 (5 bases). The CDR3 has 16 residues. V lost 1 base to trimming and J lost 2 bases, with 14 bases between them. In DNA form, the CDR3 reads TGTGCCAGCAGTTTAGATCCGGGACGGCGCAACTATGGCTACACCTTC. Its protein is CASSLDPGRRNYGYTF.

This clonotype appeared many times. This chain connects TRBV20-1 to TRBJ1-6, with a tentative D call TRBD1 (5 bases). The CDR3 is made up of 17 amino acids. CDR1 and CDR2 (germline): DFQATT, SNEGSKA (reference sequence). Trimming removed 4 bases at V and 5 bases at J, with 21 bases between. The DNA of the CDR3 is TGCAGTGCTACCCCGCGACAGCGCGATCCTAATAATTCACCCCTCCACTTT. It codes for CSATPRQRDPNNSPLHF.

The table lists this clonotype with many counts. This chain links TRBV6-4 with TRBJ1-5; a weak D match, TRBD1 (5 bases). The CDR3 is made up of 18 amino acids. V dropped 6 bases and J dropped 4 bases, with 25 bases sitting between them. The germline V gene has CDR1 MRHNA and CDR2 SNTAGT. The chain's CDR3 is CASSPGWQGGMLNQPQHF. Here the CDR3 DNA reads TGTGCCAGCAGCCCCGGCTGGCAGGGAGGAATGTTGAATCAGCCCCAGCATTTT.

The genes are TRBV12-3 or TRBV12-4 and TRBJ2-5; weak D call: TRBD2 (5 bases). Trimming took 7 bases from V and 4 from J, leaving 16 bases between them. The CDR3 loop spans 14 amino acids. The CDR3 region has the DNA TGTGCCAGCACCGGACTCCCTACTCGAGAGACCCAGTACTTC. Translation: CASTGLPTRETQYF.